The 3 T cell receptor beta chains in this list originate from one sample, sequenced in a study of blood T cell repertoires in COVID-19. Generated by immunoSEQ multiplex PCR, the TCRdb table keeps only in-frame clones and is missing some. Altogether some 110,000 clones are present, approximately 86% being singletons, with the ten largest covering 3.5% to 4.5%. The sample comprised peripheral blood. The receptors stem from a man aged 40-50 years with acute or convalescent COVID-19.

The V call is TRBV5-6, the J call TRBJ1-6; 7 bases align to TRBD1. The CDR3 consists of 14 residues. After removal of 4 bases from V and 5 bases from J, the junction contained 3 bases not matched to a gene. CDR1 is SGHDT, CDR2 YYEEEE, per germline. The CDR3 DNA is TGTGCCAGCAGCCGGGACAGAGATAATTCACCCCTCCACTTT. Protein sequence: CASSRDRDNSPLHF. Looking up the rest from reference TRBV5-6 and TRBJ1-6 gives the full variable domain: DAGVTQSPTHLIKTRGQQVTLRCSPKSGHDTVSWYQQALGQGPQFIFQYYEEEERQRGNFPDRFSGHQFPNYSSELNVNALLLGDSALYLCASSRDRDNSPLHFGNGTRLTVT.

The V call is TRBV5-1, the J call TRBJ2-1; 8 bases are a match to TRBD1. Germline V lookup: CDR1 SGHRS, CDR2 YFSETQ. The CDR3 extends over 19 amino acids. Trimming at V came to 5 bases and at J to 0 bases, leaving 16 bases not matched to a gene. For the CDR3, the DNA is TGCGCCAGCAGAGCCGGGACAGGCATGACCGCAAGCTCCTACAATGAGCAGTTCTTC. It specifies CASRAGTGMTASSYNEQFF.

The V and J genes are TRBV29-1 and TRBJ2-3, with 7 bases that match TRBD2. CDR3 length: 14 amino acids. Trimming cost V 3 bases and J 1 base; bases outside gene matches: 4. Germline CDR1 reads SQVTM; CDR2 reads ANQGSEA. The CDR3 sequence is CSVDPGGGTDTQYF. Written as DNA, the CDR3 is TGCAGCGTTGACCCGGGAGGAGGCACAGATACGCAGTATTTT.